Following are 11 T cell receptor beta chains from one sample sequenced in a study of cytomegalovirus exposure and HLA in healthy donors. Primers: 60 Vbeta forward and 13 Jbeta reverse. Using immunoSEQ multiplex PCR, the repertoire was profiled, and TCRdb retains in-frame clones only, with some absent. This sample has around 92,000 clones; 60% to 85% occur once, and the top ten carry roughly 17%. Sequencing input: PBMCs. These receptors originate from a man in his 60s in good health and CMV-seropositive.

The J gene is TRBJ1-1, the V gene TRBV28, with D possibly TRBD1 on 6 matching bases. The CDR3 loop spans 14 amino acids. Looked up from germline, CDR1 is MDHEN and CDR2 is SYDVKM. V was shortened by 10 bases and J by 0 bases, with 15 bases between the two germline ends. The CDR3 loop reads CATSPHRVNTEAFF. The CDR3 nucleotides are TGTGCCACCAGCCCGCACAGGGTGAACACTGAAGCTTTCTTT.

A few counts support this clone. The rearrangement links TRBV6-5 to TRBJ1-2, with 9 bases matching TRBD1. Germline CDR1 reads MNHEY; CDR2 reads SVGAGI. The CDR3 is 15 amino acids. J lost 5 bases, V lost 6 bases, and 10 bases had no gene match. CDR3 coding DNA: TGTGCCAGCAGCGAGACAGGGGGATCGGATTATGGCTACACCTTC. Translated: CASSETGGSDYGYTF.

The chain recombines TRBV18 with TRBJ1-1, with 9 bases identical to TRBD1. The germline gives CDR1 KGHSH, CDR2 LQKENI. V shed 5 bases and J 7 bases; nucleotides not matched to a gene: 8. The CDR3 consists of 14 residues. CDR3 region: CASSTGTGPGEAFF. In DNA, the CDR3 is TGTGCCAGCTCAACCGGGACAGGGCCGGGTGAAGCTTTCTTT.

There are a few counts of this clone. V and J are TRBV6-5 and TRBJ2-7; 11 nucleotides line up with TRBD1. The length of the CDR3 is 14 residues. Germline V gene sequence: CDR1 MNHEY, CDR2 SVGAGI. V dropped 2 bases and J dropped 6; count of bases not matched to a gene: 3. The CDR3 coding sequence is TGTGCCAGCAGTTACCACGGGACAGGGGGCGAGCAGTACTTC. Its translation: CASSYHGTGGEQYF.

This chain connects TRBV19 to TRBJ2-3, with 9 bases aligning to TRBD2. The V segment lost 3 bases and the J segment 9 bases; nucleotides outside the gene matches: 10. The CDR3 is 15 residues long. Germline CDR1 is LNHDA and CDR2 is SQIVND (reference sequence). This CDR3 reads CASSIFWSSGETQYF. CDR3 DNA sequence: TGTGCCAGTAGTATTTTCTGGTCTAGCGGGGAGACGCAGTATTTT. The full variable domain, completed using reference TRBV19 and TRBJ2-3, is DGGITQSPKYLFRKEGQNVTLSCEQNLNHDAMYWYRQDPGQGLRLIYYSQIVNDFQKGDIAEGYSVSREKKESFPLTVTSAQKNPTAFYLCASSIFWSSGETQYFGPGTRLTVL.

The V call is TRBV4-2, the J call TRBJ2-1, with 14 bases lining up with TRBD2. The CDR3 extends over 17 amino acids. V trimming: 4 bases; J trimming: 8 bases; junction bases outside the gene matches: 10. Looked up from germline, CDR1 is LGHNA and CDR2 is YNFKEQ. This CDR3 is CASSPHGTSGGRDEQFF. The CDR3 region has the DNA TGTGCCAGCAGCCCCCACGGGACTAGCGGGGGCCGGGATGAGCAGTTCTTC.

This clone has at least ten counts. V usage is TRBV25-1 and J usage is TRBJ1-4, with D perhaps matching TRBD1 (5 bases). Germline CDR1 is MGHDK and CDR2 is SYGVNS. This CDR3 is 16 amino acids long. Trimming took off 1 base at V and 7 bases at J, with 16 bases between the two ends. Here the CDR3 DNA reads TGTGCCAGCAGTGAATTAGGGCAGGGAGGTCGTGAAAAACTGTTTTTT. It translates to CASSELGQGGREKLFF.

CDR3 sequence (DNA): TGTGCCAGCAGTTTAAAACCCAGGGGCTTTGGCAATCAGCCCCAGCATTTT. Protein sequence: CASSLKPRGFGNQPQHF. V is TRBV28 and J is TRBJ1-5; D might be TRBD1 (6 bases). CDR3 size: 17 residues. Germline V gives CDR1 MDHEN, CDR2 SYDVKM. Trimming took 2 bases from V and 2 from J, leaving 16 bases between them. Full variable domain (outside the CDR3, taken from reference TRBV28 and TRBJ1-5): DVKVTQSSRYLVKRTGEKVFLECVQDMDHENMFWYRQDPGLGLRLIYFSYDVKMKEKGDIPEGYSVSREKKERFSLILESASTNQTSMYLCASSLKPRGFGNQPQHFGDGTRLSIL.

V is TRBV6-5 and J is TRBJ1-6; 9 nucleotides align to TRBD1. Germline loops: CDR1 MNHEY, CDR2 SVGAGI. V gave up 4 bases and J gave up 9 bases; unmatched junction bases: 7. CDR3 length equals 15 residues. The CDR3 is CASSSLTGGVSPLHF. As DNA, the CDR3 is TGTGCCAGCAGTTCCCTGACAGGGGGGGTTTCACCCCTCCACTTT.

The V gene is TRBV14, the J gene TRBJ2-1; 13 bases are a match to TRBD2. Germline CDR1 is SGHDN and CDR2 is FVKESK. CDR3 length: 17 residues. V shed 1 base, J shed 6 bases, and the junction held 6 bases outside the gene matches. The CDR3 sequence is CASSQGPGLAGANEQFF. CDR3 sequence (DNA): TGTGCCAGCAGCCAAGGCCCTGGACTAGCGGGGGCCAATGAGCAGTTCTTC.

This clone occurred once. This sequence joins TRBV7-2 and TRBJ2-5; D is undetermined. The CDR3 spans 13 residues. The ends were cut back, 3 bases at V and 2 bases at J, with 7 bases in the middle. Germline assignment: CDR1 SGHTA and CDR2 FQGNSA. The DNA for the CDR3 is TGTGCCAGCAGCTTTTCCCAGCAAGAGACCCAGTACTTC. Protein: CASSFSQQETQYF.